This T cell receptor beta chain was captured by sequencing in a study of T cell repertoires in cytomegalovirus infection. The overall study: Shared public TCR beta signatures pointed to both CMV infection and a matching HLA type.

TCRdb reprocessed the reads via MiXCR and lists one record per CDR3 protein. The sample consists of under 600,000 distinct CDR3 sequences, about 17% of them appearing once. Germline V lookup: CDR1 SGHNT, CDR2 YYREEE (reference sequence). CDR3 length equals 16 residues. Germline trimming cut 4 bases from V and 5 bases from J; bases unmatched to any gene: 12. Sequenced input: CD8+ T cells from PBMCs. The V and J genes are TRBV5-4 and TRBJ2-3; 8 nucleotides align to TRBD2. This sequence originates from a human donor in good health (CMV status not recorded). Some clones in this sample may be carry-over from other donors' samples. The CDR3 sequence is CASSPTERERGDTQYF. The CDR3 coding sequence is TGTGCCAGCAGCCCCACCGAGCGGGAGCGGGGAGATACGCAGTATTTT.